This T cell receptor beta chain was recorded in a study of CD8+CD57+ T cells in acquired aplastic anemia. Across the whole study: An average of approximately 11 million reads for CD4+ cells was obtained from healthy donors.

Study-level findings and limits: Patients shared 25 to 35 CD8+ CDR3 sequences with controls. Patients showed no significant difference from controls in CD8+ Simpson's diversity.

This clonotype was counted many times. What it recognizes is unknown. The TCR beta profiling, which covered VDJ combination and CDR3 sequence, was carried out using genomic DNA as the template. Using its own MiXCR run on the reads, TCRdb lists one record per CDR3 protein. The data show 400,000 to 450,000 distinct CDR3 sequences, 65% to 80% seen once. The CDR3 runs 16 residues. CDR1 SGHAT and CDR2 FQNNGV come from the germline V gene. The V end was cut by 5 bases, the J end by 12 bases, with 23 bases between. The genes are TRBV11-2 and TRBJ1-6; no definite D call. The sample was sorted CD4+, CD8+, or CD8+CD57+ T cells (not recorded which) from PBMCs. The TCR comes from a human donor in good health, serving as a control. The CDR3 loop reads CASSISRASSGGPLHF. The CDR3 DNA reads TGTGCCAGCAGCATCAGCCGGGCCTCCTCTGGTGGACCCCTCCACTTT.